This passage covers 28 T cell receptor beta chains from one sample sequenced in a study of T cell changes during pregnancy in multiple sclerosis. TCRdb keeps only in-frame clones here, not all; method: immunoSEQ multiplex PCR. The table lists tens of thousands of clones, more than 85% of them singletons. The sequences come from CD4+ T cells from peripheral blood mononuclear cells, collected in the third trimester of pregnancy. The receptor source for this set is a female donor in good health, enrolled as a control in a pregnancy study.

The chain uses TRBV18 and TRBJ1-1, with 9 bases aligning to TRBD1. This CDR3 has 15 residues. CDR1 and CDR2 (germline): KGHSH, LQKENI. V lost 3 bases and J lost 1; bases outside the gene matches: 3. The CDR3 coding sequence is TGTGCCAGCTCACCTCGACAGGGGGGGAACACTGAAGCTTTCTTT. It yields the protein CASSPRQGGNTEAFF.

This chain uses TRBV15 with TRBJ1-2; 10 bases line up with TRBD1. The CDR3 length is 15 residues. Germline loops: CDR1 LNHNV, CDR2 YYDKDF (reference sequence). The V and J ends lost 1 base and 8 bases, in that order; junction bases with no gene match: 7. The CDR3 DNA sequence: TGTGCCACCAGCAGAGTATATGGGACAGGGGAAGGCTACACCTTC. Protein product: CATSRVYGTGEGYTF. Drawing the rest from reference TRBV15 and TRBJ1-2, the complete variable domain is DAMVIQNPRYQVTQFGKPVTLSCSQTLNHNVMYWYQQKSSQAPKLLFHYYDKDFNNEADTPDNFQSRRPNTSFCFLDIRSPGLGDTAMYLCATSRVYGTGEGYTFGSGTRLTVV.

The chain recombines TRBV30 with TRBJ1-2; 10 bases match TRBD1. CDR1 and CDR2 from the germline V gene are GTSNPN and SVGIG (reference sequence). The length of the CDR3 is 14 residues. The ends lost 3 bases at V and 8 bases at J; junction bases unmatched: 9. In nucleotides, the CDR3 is TGTGCCTGGAGGAGGCGGGACAGGGGTCGCGGCTACACCTTC. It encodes CAWRRRDRGRGYTF.

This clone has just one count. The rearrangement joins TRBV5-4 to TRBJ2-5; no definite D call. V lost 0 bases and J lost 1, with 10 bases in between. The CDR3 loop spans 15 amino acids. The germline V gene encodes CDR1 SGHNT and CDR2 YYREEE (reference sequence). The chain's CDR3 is CASSLAKARQETQYF. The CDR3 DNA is TGTGCCAGCAGCTTGGCCAAAGCTCGCCAAGAGACCCAGTACTTC.

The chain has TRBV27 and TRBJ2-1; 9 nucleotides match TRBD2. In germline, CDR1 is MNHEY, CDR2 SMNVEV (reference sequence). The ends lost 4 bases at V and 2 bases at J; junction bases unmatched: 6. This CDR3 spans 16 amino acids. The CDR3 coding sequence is TGTGCCAGCAGTTCCCTTAGCGGGGGAGCCTACAATGAGCAGTTCTTC. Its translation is CASSSLSGGAYNEQFF.

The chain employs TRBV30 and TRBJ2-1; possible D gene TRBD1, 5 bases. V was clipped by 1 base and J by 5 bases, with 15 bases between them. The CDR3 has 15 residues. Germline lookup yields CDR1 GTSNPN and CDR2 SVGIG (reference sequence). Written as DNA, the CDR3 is TGTGCCTGGAGTGAGGGGCCAGGGCCAAACAATGAGCAGTTCTTC. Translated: CAWSEGPGPNNEQFF. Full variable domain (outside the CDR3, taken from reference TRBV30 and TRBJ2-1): SQTIHQWPATLVQPVGSPLSLECTVEGTSNPNLYWYRQAAGRGLQLLFYSVGIGQISSEVPQNLSASRPQDRQFILSSKKLLLSDSGFYLCAWSEGPGPNNEQFFGPGTRLTVL.

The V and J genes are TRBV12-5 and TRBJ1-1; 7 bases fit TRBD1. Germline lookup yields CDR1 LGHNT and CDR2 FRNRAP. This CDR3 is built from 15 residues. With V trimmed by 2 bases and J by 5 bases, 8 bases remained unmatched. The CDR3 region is CASGLPTGQRTEAFF. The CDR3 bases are TGTGCTAGTGGTTTGCCGACAGGGCAGAGAACTGAAGCTTTCTTT.

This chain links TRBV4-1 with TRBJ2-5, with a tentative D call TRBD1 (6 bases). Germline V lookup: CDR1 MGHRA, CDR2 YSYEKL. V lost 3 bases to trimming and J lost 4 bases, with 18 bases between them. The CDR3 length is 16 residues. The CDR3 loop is CASSQGYGTIVETQYF. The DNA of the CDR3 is TGCGCCAGCAGCCAGGGATACGGGACAATCGTAGAGACCCAGTACTTC.

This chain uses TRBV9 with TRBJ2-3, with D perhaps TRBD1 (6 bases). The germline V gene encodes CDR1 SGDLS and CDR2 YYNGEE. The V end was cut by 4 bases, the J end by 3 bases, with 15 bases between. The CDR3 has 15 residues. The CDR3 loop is CASSPGVGWTDTQYF. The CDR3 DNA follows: TGTGCCAGCAGCCCAGGGGTCGGATGGACAGATACGCAGTATTTT.

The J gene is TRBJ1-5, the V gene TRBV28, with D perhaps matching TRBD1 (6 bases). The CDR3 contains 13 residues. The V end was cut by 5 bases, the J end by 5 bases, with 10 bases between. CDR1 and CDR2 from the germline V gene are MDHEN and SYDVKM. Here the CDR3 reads CASSTGSYQPQHF. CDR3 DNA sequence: TGTGCCAGCAGTACAGGGTCGTATCAGCCCCAGCATTTT.

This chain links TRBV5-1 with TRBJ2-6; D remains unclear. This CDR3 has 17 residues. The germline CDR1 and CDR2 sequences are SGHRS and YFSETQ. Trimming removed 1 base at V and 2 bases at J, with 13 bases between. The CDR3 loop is CASSLRSQDAGANVLTF. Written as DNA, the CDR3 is TGCGCCAGCAGCTTGCGTTCTCAGGATGCTGGGGCCAACGTCCTGACTTTC.

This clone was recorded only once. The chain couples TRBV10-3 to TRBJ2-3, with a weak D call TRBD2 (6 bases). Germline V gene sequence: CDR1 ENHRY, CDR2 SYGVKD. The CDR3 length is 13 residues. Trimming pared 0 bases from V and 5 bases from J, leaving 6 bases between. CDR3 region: CAISESSGDTQYF. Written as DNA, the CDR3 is TGTGCCATCAGTGAGTCTAGCGGAGATACGCAGTATTTT.

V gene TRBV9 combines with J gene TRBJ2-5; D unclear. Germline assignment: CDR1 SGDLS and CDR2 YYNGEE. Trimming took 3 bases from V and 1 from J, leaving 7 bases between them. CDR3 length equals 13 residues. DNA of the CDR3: TGTGCCAGCAGCGGGCCCCCCCAAGAGACCCAGTACTTC. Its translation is CASSGPPQETQYF.

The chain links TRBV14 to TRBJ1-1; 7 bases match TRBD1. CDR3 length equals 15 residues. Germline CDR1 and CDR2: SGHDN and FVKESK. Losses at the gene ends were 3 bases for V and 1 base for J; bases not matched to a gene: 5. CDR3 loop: CASSHPTGANTEAFF. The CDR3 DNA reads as TGTGCCAGCAGCCATCCTACAGGGGCGAACACTGAAGCTTTCTTT.

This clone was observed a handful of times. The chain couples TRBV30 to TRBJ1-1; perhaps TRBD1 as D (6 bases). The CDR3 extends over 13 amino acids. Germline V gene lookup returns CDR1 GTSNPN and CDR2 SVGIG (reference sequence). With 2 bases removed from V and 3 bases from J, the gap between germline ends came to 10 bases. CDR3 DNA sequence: TGTGCCTGGAGTTCCACAGGGCACACTGAAGCTTTCTTT. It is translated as CAWSSTGHTEAFF.

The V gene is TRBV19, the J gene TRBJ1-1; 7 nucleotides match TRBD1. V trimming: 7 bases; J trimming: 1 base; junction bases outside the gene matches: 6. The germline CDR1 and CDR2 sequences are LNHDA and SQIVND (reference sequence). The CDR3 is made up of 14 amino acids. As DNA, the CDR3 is TGTGCCAGTACCCGAGGGACAGAGAACACTGAAGCTTTCTTT. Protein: CASTRGTENTEAFF. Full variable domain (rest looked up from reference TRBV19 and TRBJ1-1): DGGITQSPKYLFRKEGQNVTLSCEQNLNHDAMYWYRQDPGQGLRLIYYSQIVNDFQKGDIAEGYSVSREKKESFPLTVTSAQKNPTAFYLCASTRGTENTEAFFGQGTRLTVV.

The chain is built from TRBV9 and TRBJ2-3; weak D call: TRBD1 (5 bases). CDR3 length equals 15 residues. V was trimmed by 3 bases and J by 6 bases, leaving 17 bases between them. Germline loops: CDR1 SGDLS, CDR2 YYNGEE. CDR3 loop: CASSAAMGQYDTQYF. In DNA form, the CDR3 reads TGTGCCAGCAGCGCAGCTATGGGGCAGTATGATACGCAGTATTTT. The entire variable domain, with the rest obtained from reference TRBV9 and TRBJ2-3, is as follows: DSGVTQTPKHLITATGQRVTLRCSPRSGDLSVYWYQQSLDQGLQFLIQYYNGEERAKGNILERFSAQQFPDLHSELNLSSLELGDSALYFCASSAAMGQYDTQYFGPGTRLTVL.

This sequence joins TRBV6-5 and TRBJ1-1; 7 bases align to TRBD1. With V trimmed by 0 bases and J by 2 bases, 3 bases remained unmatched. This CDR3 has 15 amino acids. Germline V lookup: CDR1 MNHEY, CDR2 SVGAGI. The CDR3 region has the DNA TGTGCCAGCAGTTACTCGACAGGGCGAAACACTGAAGCTTTCTTT. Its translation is CASSYSTGRNTEAFF.

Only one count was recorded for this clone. CDR3 region: CASSLRSGVTDTQYF. The CDR3, as DNA: TGTGCCAGCAGCTTAAGGAGCGGGGTCACAGATACGCAGTATTTT. This chain uses TRBV13 with TRBJ2-3; 7 bases agree with TRBD2. This CDR3 has 15 amino acids. The germline gives CDR1 PRHDT, CDR2 FYEKMQ (reference sequence). Unmatched junction bases numbered 4, after V lost 2 bases and J lost 2 bases.

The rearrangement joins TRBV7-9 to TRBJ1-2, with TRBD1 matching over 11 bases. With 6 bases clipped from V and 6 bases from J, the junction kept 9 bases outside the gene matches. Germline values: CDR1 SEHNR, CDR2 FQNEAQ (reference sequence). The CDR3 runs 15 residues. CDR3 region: CASSTRTGGLDGYTF. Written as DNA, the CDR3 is TGTGCCAGCAGTACACGGACAGGGGGCCTTGATGGCTACACCTTC.

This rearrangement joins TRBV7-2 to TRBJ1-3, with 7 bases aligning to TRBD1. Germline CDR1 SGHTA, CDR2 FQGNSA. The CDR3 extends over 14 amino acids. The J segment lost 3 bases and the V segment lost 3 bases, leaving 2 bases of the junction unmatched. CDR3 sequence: CASSFDRDGNTIYF. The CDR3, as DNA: TGTGCCAGCAGCTTCGACAGGGATGGAAACACCATATATTTT.

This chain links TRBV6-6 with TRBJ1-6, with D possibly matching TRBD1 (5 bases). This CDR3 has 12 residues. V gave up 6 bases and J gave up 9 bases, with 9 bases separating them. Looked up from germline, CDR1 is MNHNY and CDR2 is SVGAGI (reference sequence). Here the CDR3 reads CASSRTRSPLHF. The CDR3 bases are TGTGCCAGCAGCCGGACACGTTCACCCCTCCACTTT.

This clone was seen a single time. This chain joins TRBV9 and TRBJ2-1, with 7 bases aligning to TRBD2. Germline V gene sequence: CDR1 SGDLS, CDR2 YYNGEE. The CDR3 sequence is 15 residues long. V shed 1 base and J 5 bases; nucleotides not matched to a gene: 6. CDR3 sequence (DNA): TGTGCCAGCAGCGTATCTAGCGGCTTCAACAATGAGCAGTTCTTC. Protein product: CASSVSSGFNNEQFF.

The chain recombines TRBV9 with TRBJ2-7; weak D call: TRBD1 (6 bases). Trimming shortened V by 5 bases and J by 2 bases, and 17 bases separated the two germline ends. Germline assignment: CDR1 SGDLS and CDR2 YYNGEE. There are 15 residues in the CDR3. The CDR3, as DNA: TGTGCCAGCAGTTTAGGGGGAGAAAATACCTACGAGCAGTACTTC. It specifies CASSLGGENTYEQYF.

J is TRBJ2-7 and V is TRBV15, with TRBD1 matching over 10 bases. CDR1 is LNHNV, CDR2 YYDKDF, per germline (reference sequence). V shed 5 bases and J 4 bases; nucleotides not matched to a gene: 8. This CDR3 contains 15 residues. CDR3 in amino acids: CATSRMPGQGYEQYF. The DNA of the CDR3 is TGTGCCACCAGCCGGATGCCGGGACAGGGGTACGAGCAGTACTTC.

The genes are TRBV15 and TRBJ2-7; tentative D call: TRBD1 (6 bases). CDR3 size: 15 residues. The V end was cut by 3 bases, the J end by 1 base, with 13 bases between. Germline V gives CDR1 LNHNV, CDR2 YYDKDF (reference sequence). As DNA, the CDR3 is TGTGCCACCAGCAGCAGCCCGGGACAATCCTACGAGCAGTACTTC. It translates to CATSSSPGQSYEQYF.

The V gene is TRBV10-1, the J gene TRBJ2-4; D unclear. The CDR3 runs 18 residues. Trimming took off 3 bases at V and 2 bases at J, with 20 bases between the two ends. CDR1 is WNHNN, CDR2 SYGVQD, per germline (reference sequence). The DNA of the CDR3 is TGCGCCAGCAGTGAACAATGGGCAGGTCATCTATCCAAAAACATTCAGTACTTC. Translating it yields CASSEQWAGHLSKNIQYF.

The CDR3 coding sequence is TGTGCCGCGAGGGCAGGGGGAACCTACGAGCAGTACTTC. It translates to CAARAGGTYEQYF. V and J are TRBV30 and TRBJ2-7; 7 positions agree with TRBD1. The germline V gene encodes CDR1 GTSNPN and CDR2 SVGIG (reference sequence). This CDR3 has 13 residues. J gave up 2 bases and V 8 bases, and 9 bases lay outside the gene matches.